Presented here are 5 T cell receptor beta chains from one specimen sequenced in a study of metastatic and nonmetastatic thyroid tumors. TCRdb ran MiXCR on the PCR reads. The sample includes about 93,000 clones, roughly 13% of them seen just once. Each patient went into thyroid surgery without having received any treatment. The specimen sequenced was blood. These receptors were taken from a female donor with papillary thyroid cancer or a benign thyroid nodule (not recorded which). Some clones in this sample may be carry-over from other donors' samples.

Remarks on this clone: At one end the junction does not follow the germline gene, possibly because of a read error. This CDR3 is also generated by other DNA sequences in the sample. In DNA form, the CDR3 reads TGTGCTAGCAGCTTAGGTCAGGGGGACGCGGGAGAGACCCAGTACTTC. As protein: CASSLGQGDAGETQYF. The rearrangement uses TRBV11-2 and TRBJ2-5; TRBD1 matches 7 bases. In germline, CDR1 is SGHAT, CDR2 FQNNGV. The CDR3 extends over 16 amino acids. Variable domain in full (rest from reference TRBV11-2 and TRBJ2-5): EAGVAQSPRYKIIEKRQSVAFWCNPISGHATLYWYQQILGQGPKLLIQFQNNGVVDDSQLPKDRFSAERLKGVDSTLKIQPAKLEDSAVYLCASSLGQGDAGETQYFGPGTRLLVL.

The rearrangement links TRBV7-6 to TRBJ2-7, with D possibly being TRBD1 or TRBD2 (6 bases each). The CDR3 sequence is 15 residues long. In germline, CDR1 is SGHVS, CDR2 FNYEAQ. V lost 5 bases to trimming and J lost 6 bases, with 20 bases between them. The CDR3 region has the DNA TGTGCCAGCAGCCCAAGGATCACGGGGGCCTCCGAGCAGTACTTC. Translated, it gives CASSPRITGASEQYF.

This clone was seen many times. The chain carries TRBV18 and TRBJ2-7; a possible D gene is TRBD2 (5 bases). The CDR3 totals 13 residues. CDR1 is KGHSH and CDR2 is LQKENI in the germline V gene. Trimming took off 0 bases at V and 3 bases at J, with 6 bases between the two ends. The CDR3 nucleotides are TGTGCCAGCTCACCACCCGCGGGCTACGAGCAGTACTTC. This encodes CASSPPAGYEQYF.

In this sample, this clone turned up many times. The chain employs TRBV15 and TRBJ1-1; tentatively, D is TRBD1 (5 bases). V was pared by 6 bases and J by 3 bases, with 14 bases between. From germline, CDR1 is LNHNV and CDR2 YYDKDF (reference sequence). This CDR3 has 14 amino acids. CDR3 loop: CATRTGRGDTEAFF. The DNA of the CDR3 is TGTGCCACCAGAACAGGTCGAGGCGACACTGAAGCTTTCTTT.

This clone was seen repeatedly, ten times or more. V usage is TRBV7-9 and J usage is TRBJ2-2, with TRBD1 matching 7 bases. The germline V gene encodes CDR1 SEHNR and CDR2 FQNEAQ (reference sequence). With V trimmed by 7 bases and J by 4 bases, 9 bases remained unmatched. This CDR3 spans 15 amino acids. CDR3 bases: TGTGCCAGCACCCTACAGGGGATGGGCACCGGGGAGCTGTTTTTT. It is translated as CASTLQGMGTGELFF.